Listed below are T cell receptor beta chains from one sample, sequenced in a study of T-cell reconstitution after alpha-beta-depleted transplantation in children. TCRdb itself ran the PCR reads through MiXCR, one entry per CDR3 protein. The repertoire includes approximately 210,000 distinct CDR3 sequences, roughly 15% of them detected once, and less than 15% sits in the top ten. The sequencing here drew on PBMCs from the stem cell graft donor, taken from the stem cell graft. The receptor source for this set is a human donor who donated a stem cell graft to a child with acute lymphoblastic leukemia. Each CDR3 is given with its conserved first and last residue. The order of the fields is CDR3 protein, CDR3 DNA, J gene, D gene, V gene, clone size. A D gene is named only where the DNA matches it firmly. Clone sizes are given selectively: once, few, many, or a class where the clone is expanded.

CDR3aa: CASSHVGQGNMQPQHF
CDR3nt: TGCGCCAGCAGCCATGTTGGACAGGGTAATATGCAGCCCCAGCATTTT
j_gene: TRBJ1-5
d_gene: TRBD1
v_gene: TRBV4-1
abundance: -

CDR3aa: CAGSANRAADTQYF
CDR3nt: TGCGCCGGCAGTGCAAACAGGGCCGCAGATACGCAGTATTTT
j_gene: TRBJ2-3
d_gene: -
v_gene: TRBV5-1
abundance: -

CDR3aa: CSALGLAGYNEQFF
CDR3nt: TGCAGTGCTCTCGGACTAGCGGGGTACAATGAGCAGTTCTTC
j_gene: TRBJ2-1
d_gene: TRBD2
v_gene: TRBV20-1
abundance: many

CDR3aa: CASSLGGGGSGEQYF
CDR3nt: TGTGCCAGCAGCTTAGGGGGAGGGGGGAGTGGCGAGCAGTACTTC
j_gene: TRBJ2-7
d_gene: -
v_gene: TRBV7-6
abundance: -

CDR3aa: CSARDAQRQGNTIYF
CDR3nt: TGCAGTGCTAGAGATGCACAGCGCCAAGGAAACACCATATATTTT
j_gene: TRBJ1-3
d_gene: -
v_gene: TRBV20-1
abundance: many

CDR3aa: CSALPIRDRNTEAFF
CDR3nt: TGCAGTGCTCTGCCCATACGGGACAGGAACACTGAAGCTTTCTTT
j_gene: TRBJ1-1
d_gene: TRBD1
v_gene: TRBV20-1
abundance: many

CDR3aa: CASSPFTTDNEQFF
CDR3nt: TGCGCCAGCAGCCCATTCACTACCGACAATGAGCAGTTCTTC
j_gene: TRBJ2-1
d_gene: -
v_gene: TRBV5-1
abundance: -

CDR3aa: CASRDARYEQYF
CDR3nt: TGCGCCAGCCGGGACGCCCGCTACGAGCAGTACTTC
j_gene: TRBJ2-7
d_gene: -
v_gene: TRBV4-1
abundance: many

CDR3aa: CASSLRPGQDNNEQFF
CDR3nt: TGCGCCAGCAGCCTCAGACCGGGACAGGACAACAATGAGCAGTTCTTC
j_gene: TRBJ2-1
d_gene: TRBD1
v_gene: TRBV5-1
abundance: many

CDR3aa: CAISLRGADTEAFF
CDR3nt: TGTGCCATCAGCCTAAGGGGGGCAGACACTGAAGCTTTCTTT
j_gene: TRBJ1-1
d_gene: -
v_gene: TRBV10-3
abundance: many

CDR3aa: CASSPGTGGGTQYF
CDR3nt: TGTGCCAGCAGTCCAGGGACAGGTGGTGGTACGCAGTATTTT
j_gene: TRBJ2-3
d_gene: TRBD1
v_gene: TRBV6-5
abundance: many

CDR3aa: CASSEVGIRNTEAFF
CDR3nt: TGTGCCAGCAGTGAGGTCGGGATTAGGAACACTGAAGCTTTCTTT
j_gene: TRBJ1-1
d_gene: -
v_gene: TRBV2
abundance: -

CDR3aa: CASTLMATTEAFF
CDR3nt: TGTGCCAGCACCTTAATGGCGACAACTGAAGCTTTCTTT
j_gene: TRBJ1-1
d_gene: -
v_gene: TRBV12-3/TRBV12-4
abundance: many

CDR3aa: CSARGDIGEAQHF
CDR3nt: TGCAGTGCTAGAGGAGACATTGGAGAGGCCCAGCATTTT
j_gene: TRBJ1-5
d_gene: -
v_gene: TRBV20-1
abundance: few

CDR3aa: CASSVRGQETQYF
CDR3nt: TGTGCCAGCAGTGTTAGGGGTCAGGAGACCCAGTACTTC
j_gene: TRBJ2-5
d_gene: -
v_gene: TRBV27
abundance: -

CDR3aa: CASSRRSGTGNNEQFF
CDR3nt: TGTGCCAGCAGCAGAAGATCCGGGACAGGGAACAATGAGCAGTTCTTC
j_gene: TRBJ2-1
d_gene: TRBD1
v_gene: TRBV7-2
abundance: -

CDR3aa: CASSLGGFSQPQHF
CDR3nt: TGTGCCAGCAGTTTGGGGGGATTCAGTCAGCCCCAGCATTTT
j_gene: TRBJ1-5
d_gene: -
v_gene: TRBV28
abundance: many

CDR3aa: CASSLGIAGSDTQYF
CDR3nt: TGTGCCAGCAGTTTAGGAATAGCGGGATCAGATACGCAGTATTTT
j_gene: TRBJ2-3
d_gene: TRBD2
v_gene: TRBV28
abundance: many

CDR3aa: CASSLAPGRQPQHF
CDR3nt: TGTGCCAGCAGCTTAGCTCCGGGGCGGCAGCCCCAGCATTTT
j_gene: TRBJ1-5
d_gene: -
v_gene: TRBV13
abundance: -

CDR3aa: CASSLVGTEAFF
CDR3nt: TGTGCCAGCAGCCTCGTGGGCACTGAAGCTTTCTTT
j_gene: TRBJ1-1
d_gene: -
v_gene: TRBV5-8
abundance: many

CDR3aa: CASSFLTSGDNEQFF
CDR3nt: TGTGCCAGCAGTTTCCTGACTAGCGGAGACAATGAGCAGTTCTTC
j_gene: TRBJ2-1
d_gene: TRBD2
v_gene: TRBV12-3/TRBV12-4
abundance: many

CDR3aa: CASSKGWGRGAEAFF
CDR3nt: TGTGCCAGTAGCAAAGGATGGGGGCGCGGCGCTGAAGCTTTCTTT
j_gene: TRBJ1-1
d_gene: -
v_gene: TRBV19
abundance: many

CDR3aa: CASSTDSSNQPQHF
CDR3nt: TGTGCCAGCAGCACGGACAGTAGCAATCAGCCCCAGCATTTT
j_gene: TRBJ1-5
d_gene: -
v_gene: TRBV6-5
abundance: many

CDR3aa: CASSTGGPDTQYF
CDR3nt: TGTGCCAGCTCAACAGGGGGCCCAGATACGCAGTATTTT
j_gene: TRBJ2-3
d_gene: TRBD1
v_gene: TRBV18
abundance: many

CDR3aa: CASSPRSGRVDQETQYF
CDR3nt: TGTGCCAGCAGCCCCCGAAGCGGGAGGGTGGATCAAGAGACCCAGTACTTC
j_gene: TRBJ2-5
d_gene: TRBD2
v_gene: TRBV7-8
abundance: many

CDR3aa: CASSLSRDSQNIQYF
CDR3nt: TGTGCCAGCAGTTTATCCCGGGACAGCCAAAACATTCAGTACTTC
j_gene: TRBJ2-4
d_gene: TRBD1
v_gene: TRBV27
abundance: -

CDR3aa: CPFRGSLASNEQFF
CDR3nt: TGTCCTTTCCGCGGTTCACTAGCGAGCAATGAGCAGTTCTTC
j_gene: TRBJ2-1
d_gene: TRBD2
v_gene: TRBV24-1
abundance: many

CDR3aa: CASSLEEGLGGYNEQFF
CDR3nt: TGTGCCAGCAGTTTAGAGGAAGGACTAGGGGGCTACAATGAGCAGTTCTTC
j_gene: TRBJ2-1
d_gene: -
v_gene: TRBV12-3/TRBV12-4
abundance: many

CDR3aa: CAIERTPLEEQFF
CDR3nt: TGTGCCATCGAAAGGACCCCCCTCGAAGAGCAGTTCTTC
j_gene: TRBJ2-1
d_gene: -
v_gene: TRBV10-3
abundance: many

CDR3aa: CASSPGGGASYEQYF
CDR3nt: TGTGCCAGCAGCCCCGGGGGGGGGGCCTCCTACGAGCAGTACTTC
j_gene: TRBJ2-7
d_gene: TRBD2
v_gene: TRBV28
abundance: -

CDR3aa: CASIAPGQGRNEQFF
CDR3nt: TGCGCCAGCATCGCCCCGGGACAGGGGCGCAATGAGCAGTTCTTC
j_gene: TRBJ2-1
d_gene: TRBD1
v_gene: TRBV5-1
abundance: many

CDR3aa: CAISGGEVYEQYF
CDR3nt: TGTGCCATCAGTGGGGGGGAGGTCTACGAGCAGTACTTC
j_gene: TRBJ2-7
d_gene: -
v_gene: TRBV10-3
abundance: many

CDR3aa: CASSPVALAGRNEQFF
CDR3nt: TGTGCCAGCAGCCCCGTAGCTCTAGCGGGCCGCAATGAGCAGTTCTTC
j_gene: TRBJ2-1
d_gene: TRBD2
v_gene: TRBV11-2
abundance: many

CDR3aa: CASSSSGRDTGELFF
CDR3nt: TGCGCCAGCAGCTCAAGCGGGAGAGACACCGGGGAGCTGTTTTTT
j_gene: TRBJ2-2
d_gene: TRBD2
v_gene: TRBV5-1
abundance: many

CDR3aa: CASSLEAVLATTGELFF
CDR3nt: TGTGCCAGCAGCTTAGAGGCTGTACTAGCGACGACCGGGGAGCTGTTTTTT
j_gene: TRBJ2-2
d_gene: TRBD2
v_gene: TRBV7-9
abundance: -

CDR3aa: CASRLSRATNNEQFF
CDR3nt: TGTGCCAGCAGATTGAGCCGGGCAACCAACAATGAGCAGTTCTTC
j_gene: TRBJ2-1
d_gene: -
v_gene: TRBV2
abundance: few

CDR3aa: CASSRHPSTDTQYF
CDR3nt: TGTGCCAGCAGTAGGCACCCTAGCACAGATACGCAGTATTTT
j_gene: TRBJ2-3
d_gene: -
v_gene: TRBV2
abundance: many

CDR3aa: CASSLADNYGYTF
CDR3nt: TGTGCCAGCAGCTTAGCGGATAACTATGGCTACACCTTC
j_gene: TRBJ1-2
d_gene: -
v_gene: TRBV7-9
abundance: many